A single sample is the source of the 5 T cell receptor beta chains below, sequenced in a study of blood T cell repertoires in COVID-19. The assay was immunoSEQ multiplex PCR, and TCRdb's table has in-frame clones only and misses some. The table lists approximately 270,000 clones, 80% to 90% of them singletons, with roughly 4.3% in the top ten. Sequenced input: PBMCs or T cells enriched from blood (not recorded which). The receptors here all came from a woman aged 25 to 39 with acute COVID-19.

The chain combines TRBV28 with TRBJ2-7; TRBD1 matches 8 bases. This CDR3 is built from 15 residues. Germline-derived CDR1 and CDR2 are MDHEN and SYDVKM. V trimming: 2 bases; J trimming: 0 bases; junction bases outside the gene matches: 3. CDR3 nucleotides: TGTGCCAGCAGTTTAGACACAGGGGGCTCCTACGAGCAGTACTTC. This sequence encodes CASSLDTGGSYEQYF.

This chain connects TRBV6-5 to TRBJ2-5, with D possibly matching TRBD1 (5 bases). Trimming left V 6 bases short and J 2 bases short, with 13 bases between. The germline CDR1 and CDR2 sequences are MNHEY and SVGAGI. The CDR3 is 14 residues long. The DNA for the CDR3 is TGTGCCAGCAGAAAAGGGGCGGAACAAGAGACCCAGTACTTC. It encodes CASRKGAEQETQYF.

This chain joins TRBV5-1 and TRBJ2-7, with 7 positions matching TRBD1. The CDR3 extends over 17 amino acids. Per the germline V gene, CDR1 is SGHRS and CDR2 is YFSETQ. Germline trimming cut 0 bases from V and 3 bases from J; bases unmatched to any gene: 12. CDR3 sequence reads: CASSLVRDRVKYYEQYF. The DNA for the CDR3 is TGCGCCAGCAGCTTGGTACGAGACAGGGTTAAATACTACGAGCAGTACTTC.

This chain uses TRBV28 with TRBJ1-1; 11 nucleotides match TRBD1. Trimming at V came to 7 bases and at J to 4 bases, leaving 14 bases not matched to a gene. The CDR3 contains 17 residues. Germline CDR1 MDHEN, CDR2 SYDVKM. DNA for the CDR3: TGTGCCAGCACCCCAAGGGGACAGGGGGGGAGAAGCACTGAAGCTTTCTTT. Encoded protein: CASTPRGQGGRSTEAFF.

In this sample, this clone turned up once. This specimen includes other DNA sequences encoding the same CDR3. This chain joins TRBV28 and TRBJ1-1; TRBD1 agrees at 8 bases. Germline V gene lookup returns CDR1 MDHEN and CDR2 SYDVKM. Trimming took 6 bases from V and 5 from J; bases not matched to a gene: 5. This CDR3 is 13 amino acids long. The DNA of the CDR3 is TGTGCCAGCAGCCTGGACAGGGATACTGAAGCTTTCTTT. It codes for CASSLDRDTEAFF.